The 9 T cell receptor beta chains below all came from one sample that was sequenced in a study of T cells in Graves' hyperthyroidism and ophthalmopathy. It was RNA transcripts that yielded the amplified TCR beta CDR3 regions. The TCR CDR3 first-round RT-PCR relied on the HTBI primer set. TCRdb reanalysed the multiplex PCR reads using MiXCR and keeps one entry per CDR3 protein. The table lists around 100,000 distinct CDR3 sequences, 47% of them singletons. Sequenced material: blood. The source of these receptors is a man aged 35 to 55 with Graves' hyperthyroidism.

The gene calls are TRBV9 and TRBJ2-3, with TRBD2 matching over 14 bases. V shed 4 bases, J shed 3 bases, and the junction held 4 bases outside the gene matches. The CDR3 sequence is 16 residues long. CDR1 and CDR2 (germline): SGDLS, YYNGEE. The CDR3 here is CASSKGLAGVTDTQYF. The CDR3 bases are TGTGCCAGCAGCAAGGGACTAGCGGGAGTGACAGATACGCAGTATTTT.

In its sample, this clonotype was seen many times. The chain links TRBV10-3 to TRBJ2-2; D gene uncertain. The V gene's germline CDR1 is ENHRY and CDR2 SYGVKD. V was clipped by 1 base and J by 6 bases, with 12 bases between them. This CDR3 contains 15 residues. CDR3 amino acids: CAISEFSDASGELFF. CDR3 DNA: TGTGCCATCAGTGAGTTCAGTGATGCATCCGGGGAGCTGTTTTTT.

This clonotype has a single count. Here the CDR3 omits its conserved ending phenylalanine or tryptophan, so a read error is the likely source. This CDR3 is CASSWPGGAETQYC. The CDR3 DNA follows: TGTGCCAGCAGTTGGCCAGGGGGCGCGGAGACCCAGTACTGC. J is TRBJ2-5 and V is TRBV12-3 or TRBV12-4, with 8 bases identical to TRBD1. With 4 bases clipped from V and 5 bases from J, the junction kept 6 bases outside the gene matches. CDR3 length equals 14 residues.

Of note for this clonotype: Since a much larger clone is just one base distant, this may be a read error. In this CDR3 the conserved last residue, phenylalanine or tryptophan, is missing, so a read error is likely. The chain employs TRBV5-4 and TRBJ1-1; possible D gene TRBD1, 5 bases. Germline V CDR1 and CDR2: SGHNT, YYREEE (reference sequence). V was cut by 0 bases and J by 11 bases, with 14 bases left in between. The CDR3 contains 13 residues. The DNA of the CDR3 is TGTGCCAGCAGCTTGGTGCCGGGTGGGGCTGCTTTCTTG. Protein product: CASSLVPGGAAFL.

Many counts were recorded for this clonotype. The chain uses TRBV7-2 and TRBJ1-1, with D maybe TRBD1 (5 bases). The germline V gene encodes CDR1 SGHTA and CDR2 FQGNSA. The germline V and J ends were trimmed by 1 base and 3 bases, with 15 bases remaining between them. There are 16 residues in the CDR3. CDR3 region: CASSLGYKGRDTEAFF. The CDR3 DNA reads as TGTGCCAGCAGCTTAGGGTACAAGGGACGGGACACTGAAGCTTTCTTT.

The table lists this clonotype with many counts. The chain is built from TRBV27 and TRBJ2-5; 7 bases align to TRBD1. The junction had 2 bases not matched to a gene; V was cut back by 4 bases and J by 3 bases. The CDR3 is 13 amino acids. Germline CDR1 MNHEY, CDR2 SMNVEV (reference sequence). The CDR3 spells CASSSTGEETQYF. The CDR3 DNA sequence: TGTGCCAGCAGTTCCACAGGGGAAGAGACCCAGTACTTC.

This clonotype was counted at least ten times. This rearrangement joins TRBV20-1 to TRBJ2-1; perhaps TRBD1 as D (5 bases). Trimming left V 4 bases short and J 0 bases short, with 13 bases between. This CDR3 contains 15 residues. CDR1 is DFQATT, CDR2 SNEGSKA, per germline (reference sequence). CDR3 coding DNA: TGCAGTGCTACTACAGGCGGAAGCTCCTACAATGAGCAGTTCTTC. Amino acids: CSATTGGSSYNEQFF.

The genes are TRBV20-1 and TRBJ2-2; tentatively, D is TRBD1 or TRBD2 (6 bases each). Looked up from germline, CDR1 is DFQATT and CDR2 is SNEGSKA (reference sequence). The V end was cut by 2 bases, the J end by 4 bases, with 11 bases between. This CDR3 spans 14 amino acids. For the CDR3, the DNA is TGCAGTGCTAGAAGGGGGGCGGGCACCGGGGAGCTGTTTTTT. Its translation is CSARRGAGTGELFF.

This clonotype was counted at least ten times. V and J are TRBV7-9 and TRBJ1-4; tentatively, D is TRBD1 (5 bases). There are 15 residues in the CDR3. CDR1 is SEHNR and CDR2 is FQNEAQ in the germline V gene (reference sequence). V was trimmed by 6 bases and J by 7 bases, leaving 18 bases between them. The CDR3 protein is CASSLLVGEAEKLFF. The CDR3 DNA reads as TGTGCCAGCAGTTTGCTTGTGGGGGAGGCTGAAAAACTGTTTTTT.